Below are 24 T cell receptor beta chains sequenced from a single sample in a study of shared clonotypes between healthy human individuals. This table comes from immunoSEQ multiplex PCR, and its TCRdb copy is limited to in-frame clones, with some not included. The sample has more than 400,000 clones, less than 96% seen once; the top ten hold 0.055% to 0.075%. Sequencing was carried out using naive CD4+ T cells sorted from blood. As for subset: CD45RA+ positively selected. Receptors originate from a woman aged 25 to 39 in good health.

The gene calls are TRBV14 and TRBJ2-5, with a weak D call TRBD1 (5 bases). Germline-derived CDR1 and CDR2 are SGHDN and FVKESK. The CDR3 contains 16 residues. Trimming pared 4 bases from V and 2 bases from J, leaving 17 bases between. The chain's CDR3 is CASSRPGRASQETQYF. For the CDR3, the DNA is TGTGCCAGCAGCCGGCCCGGCAGGGCTTCACAAGAGACCCAGTACTTC.

The chain has TRBV5-4 and TRBJ2-2, with D tentatively TRBD1 (6 bases). CDR1 and CDR2 from the germline V gene are SGHNT and YYREEE (reference sequence). V was shortened by 4 bases and J by 5 bases, with 9 bases between the two germline ends. CDR3 length: 13 amino acids. CDR3 nucleotides: TGTGCCAGCAGCCCCGGACAGACCGGGGAGCTGTTTTTT. Translating gives CASSPGQTGELFF.

The rearrangement uses TRBV7-9 and TRBJ2-1, with D possibly being TRBD1 or TRBD2 (5 bases each). The germline CDR1 and CDR2 sequences are SEHNR and FQNEAQ (reference sequence). V dropped 10 bases and J dropped 9 bases, with 16 bases sitting between them. The CDR3 has 12 residues. The CDR3 loop is CAMRGDLSEQFF. In nucleotides, the CDR3 is TGTGCCATGCGAGGGGACCTTAGTGAGCAGTTCTTC.

The CDR3 nucleotides are TGCGCCAGCAGCCCTAGCGGGAGTTTTACAGATACGCAGTATTTT. Its protein is CASSPSGSFTDTQYF. This sequence joins TRBV5-1 and TRBJ2-3; TRBD2 aligns across 10 bases. Germline V CDR1 and CDR2: SGHRS, YFSETQ. The CDR3 length is 15 residues. The V gene end was trimmed by 4 bases and the J gene end by 3 bases; junction bases not matched to a gene: 5.

This chain joins TRBV11-1 and TRBJ2-7; 10 bases are shared with TRBD2. Trimming removed 5 bases from V and 5 bases from J; junction bases left unmatched: 15. CDR1 and CDR2 from the germline V gene are SGHAT and FQDESV (reference sequence). This CDR3 has 17 amino acids. The CDR3 nucleotides are TGTGCCAGCAGCCATATGAGGACTAGCGGCCCCCCTCACGAGCAGTACTTC. Translating gives CASSHMRTSGPPHEQYF.

The chain recombines TRBV6-5 with TRBJ2-2; D may be TRBD1 (6 bases). There are 15 residues in the CDR3. The ends were cut back, 0 bases at V and 3 bases at J, with 8 bases in the middle. Looked up from germline, CDR1 is MNHEY and CDR2 is SVGAGI. For the CDR3, the DNA is TGTGCCAGCAGTTACTCGAACAGGGACACCGGGGAGCTGTTTTTT. Protein sequence: CASSYSNRDTGELFF.

This rearrangement joins TRBV28 to TRBJ2-7, with D possibly being TRBD1 (6 bases). Germline CDR1 reads MDHEN; CDR2 reads SYDVKM. V lost 1 base and J 7 bases, leaving 17 bases between the germline ends. The CDR3 has 15 residues. For the CDR3, the DNA is TGTGCCAGCAGTTTATCCAGGGGTCCCCTATCGGAGCAGTACTTC. Its translation: CASSLSRGPLSEQYF.

The chain uses TRBV30 and TRBJ2-1; D remains ambiguous. The V gene's germline CDR1 is GTSNPN and CDR2 SVGIG (reference sequence). V lost 2 bases and J 0 bases, leaving 11 bases between the germline ends. This CDR3 has 15 residues. The CDR3 DNA follows: TGTGCCTGGAGTACAGTTTTTAGCTCCTACAATGAGCAGTTCTTC. Protein: CAWSTVFSSYNEQFF.

V is TRBV5-1 and J is TRBJ1-2, with TRBD1 identical over 8 bases. This CDR3 contains 17 residues. Germline assignment: CDR1 SGHRS and CDR2 YFSETQ. V was clipped by 0 bases and J by 5 bases; unmatched bases: 12. The CDR3 here is CASSLDRLDRGNYGYTF. For the CDR3, the DNA is TGCGCCAGCAGCTTGGATAGATTAGACAGGGGAAATTATGGCTACACCTTC.

This clone was seen once. The chain has TRBV4-1 and TRBJ2-5, with a weak D call TRBD2 (6 bases). Near its end, the DNA agrees better with TRBJ2-7, so the J call may be wrong. This CDR3 is 14 amino acids long. CDR1 MGHRA and CDR2 YSYEKL come from the germline V gene. The CDR3 nucleotides read TGCGCCAGCAGCCAAGTTAGCGGCTCCTACGAGCAGTACTTC. It encodes CASSQVSGSYEQYF.

This clone was seen only once. The rearrangement links TRBV10-2 to TRBJ1-2, with D unclear. This CDR3 spans 13 amino acids. The V end lost 3 bases, the J end lost 2 bases, and 7 bases lay between the germline ends. CDR1 is WSHSY and CDR2 is SAAADI in the germline V gene. Here the CDR3 reads CASSDYTNYGYTF. DNA for the CDR3: TGCGCCAGCAGTGATTACACGAACTATGGCTACACCTTC.

The V and J genes are TRBV19 and TRBJ1-5, with TRBD1 matching 9 bases. This CDR3 is 15 amino acids long. Trimming cost V 3 bases and J 5 bases; bases outside gene matches: 5. Germline V gene lookup returns CDR1 LNHDA and CDR2 SQIVND (reference sequence). The CDR3 DNA sequence: TGTGCCAGTAGTATTTCGGGACAGGGAGATCAGCCCCAGCATTTT. Translating gives CASSISGQGDQPQHF.

The V call is TRBV11-2, the J call TRBJ2-7; 11 nucleotides match TRBD2. This CDR3 spans 16 amino acids. Germline trimming cut 5 bases from V and 2 bases from J; bases unmatched to any gene: 8. Germline assignment: CDR1 SGHAT and CDR2 FQNNGV. This CDR3 reads CASSPLGTSGTYEQYF. The CDR3 DNA follows: TGTGCCAGCAGCCCTCTTGGGACTAGCGGCACCTACGAGCAGTACTTC.

The rearrangement uses TRBV10-3 and TRBJ1-5; D is unclear. The CDR3 loop spans 13 amino acids. Germline CDR1 ENHRY, CDR2 SYGVKD. Trimming shortened V by 4 bases and J by 5 bases, and 9 bases separated the two germline ends. As DNA, the CDR3 is TGTGCCATCAGTGGGCAGGCGGATCAGCCCCAGCATTTT. Residues: CAISGQADQPQHF.

The rearrangement joins TRBV11-1 to TRBJ2-7; D might be TRBD2 (7 bases). The V gene lost 2 bases and the J gene lost 3 bases, with 11 bases spanning the gap. CDR1 is SGHAT, CDR2 FQDESV, per germline (reference sequence). The CDR3 is 14 residues long. The CDR3 spells CASSLRGAVYEQYF. DNA of the CDR3: TGTGCCAGCAGCTTACGGGGGGCTGTCTACGAGCAGTACTTC.

V and J are TRBV7-2 and TRBJ2-1, with 7 bases lining up with TRBD1. J gave up 4 bases and V 4 bases, and 7 bases lay outside the gene matches. From germline, CDR1 is SGHTA and CDR2 FQGNSA. This CDR3 contains 15 residues. Here the CDR3 reads CASSWEGGLYNEQFF. In nucleotides, the CDR3 is TGTGCCAGCAGCTGGGAAGGGGGCCTTTACAATGAGCAGTTCTTC. The full variable domain, in which reference TRBV7-2 and TRBJ2-1 provide the parts outside the CDR3, is GAGVSQSPSNKVTEKGKDVELRCDPISGHTALYWYRQSLGQGLEFLIYFQGNSAPDKSGLPSDRFSAERTGGSVSTLTIQRTQQEDSAVYLCASSWEGGLYNEQFFGPGTRLTVL.

The chain carries TRBV5-1 and TRBJ1-1; no clear D. This CDR3 is built from 11 residues. V lost 2 bases, J lost 11 bases, and 10 bases lay in between. From germline, CDR1 is SGHRS and CDR2 YFSETQ. For the CDR3, the DNA is TGCGCCAGCAGCTTAGGCAGATCGGCTTTCTTT. Translating it yields CASSLGRSAFF.

The chain is built from TRBV2 and TRBJ1-5, with unresolved D. In germline, CDR1 is SNHLY, CDR2 FYNNEI. The CDR3 covers 11 residues. Trimming pared 6 bases from V and 5 bases from J, leaving 5 bases between. The DNA of the CDR3 is TGTGCCAGCAGGCCTTATCAGCCCCAGCATTTT. The encoded protein is CASRPYQPQHF.

On this clone: In the same sample, other DNA sequences code for this CDR3. This chain links TRBV28 with TRBJ2-7, with 10 bases fitting TRBD1. V gave up 6 bases and J gave up 5 bases; unmatched junction bases: 7. The CDR3 extends over 14 amino acids. In germline, CDR1 is MDHEN, CDR2 SYDVKM. CDR3 coding DNA: TGTGCCAGCAGGTCGCCGGGACAGGGGCACGAGCAGTACTTC. Protein: CASRSPGQGHEQYF.

This rearrangement joins TRBV5-6 to TRBJ1-3, with TRBD1 matching 10 bases. Trimming at V came to 4 bases and at J to 2 bases, leaving 3 bases not matched to a gene. The V gene's germline CDR1 is SGHDT and CDR2 YYEEEE. This CDR3 comprises 15 residues. This chain's CDR3 is CASSLGQGTGNTIYF. The CDR3 DNA follows: TGTGCCAGCAGCCTGGGACAGGGGACTGGAAACACCATATATTTT.

J is TRBJ1-1 and V is TRBV19, with TRBD1 matching 9 bases. Germline CDR1 and CDR2: LNHDA and SQIVND (reference sequence). The CDR3 runs to 14 residues. V was clipped by 9 bases and J by 1 base; unmatched bases: 6. CDR3 nucleotides: TGTGCCAGCCCCGGGACAGGGCCGAACACTGAAGCTTTCTTT. Translating gives CASPGTGPNTEAFF.

A few counts support this clone. V is TRBV6-4 and J is TRBJ2-1; 13 nucleotides line up with TRBD2. This CDR3 has 14 amino acids. After removal of 2 bases from V and 8 bases from J, the junction contained 0 bases not matched to a gene. Germline V gene sequence: CDR1 MRHNA, CDR2 SNTAGT. CDR3 loop: CASSDGLAGDEQFF. In DNA form, the CDR3 reads TGTGCCAGCAGTGACGGACTAGCGGGAGATGAGCAGTTCTTC.

CDR3 bases: TGTGCCAGCAGCTTAACCGGGACAGAAAAACTGTTTTTT. Residues: CASSLTGTEKLFF. V gene TRBV7-9 combines with J gene TRBJ1-4, with a possible D match to TRBD1 (6 bases). Deletions cut 2 bases from V and 8 bases from J, with 9 bases between. The V gene's germline CDR1 is SEHNR and CDR2 FQNEAQ (reference sequence). This CDR3 is built from 13 residues. Supplemented by reference TRBV7-9 and TRBJ1-4, the full variable domain reads DTGVSQNPRHKITKRGQNVTFRCDPISEHNRLYWYRQTLGQGPEFLTYFQNEAQLEKSRLLSDRFSAERPKGSFSTLEIQRTEQGDSAMYLCASSLTGTEKLFFGSGTQLSVL.

The chain couples TRBV2 to TRBJ2-5; D is perhaps TRBD1 (6 bases). The V gene lost 0 bases and the J gene lost 5 bases, with 10 bases spanning the gap. This CDR3 has 14 amino acids. Looked up from germline, CDR1 is SNHLY and CDR2 is FYNNEI. CDR3 protein: CASSEALGGETQYF. DNA for the CDR3: TGTGCCAGCAGTGAAGCGCTTGGGGGCGAGACCCAGTACTTC.